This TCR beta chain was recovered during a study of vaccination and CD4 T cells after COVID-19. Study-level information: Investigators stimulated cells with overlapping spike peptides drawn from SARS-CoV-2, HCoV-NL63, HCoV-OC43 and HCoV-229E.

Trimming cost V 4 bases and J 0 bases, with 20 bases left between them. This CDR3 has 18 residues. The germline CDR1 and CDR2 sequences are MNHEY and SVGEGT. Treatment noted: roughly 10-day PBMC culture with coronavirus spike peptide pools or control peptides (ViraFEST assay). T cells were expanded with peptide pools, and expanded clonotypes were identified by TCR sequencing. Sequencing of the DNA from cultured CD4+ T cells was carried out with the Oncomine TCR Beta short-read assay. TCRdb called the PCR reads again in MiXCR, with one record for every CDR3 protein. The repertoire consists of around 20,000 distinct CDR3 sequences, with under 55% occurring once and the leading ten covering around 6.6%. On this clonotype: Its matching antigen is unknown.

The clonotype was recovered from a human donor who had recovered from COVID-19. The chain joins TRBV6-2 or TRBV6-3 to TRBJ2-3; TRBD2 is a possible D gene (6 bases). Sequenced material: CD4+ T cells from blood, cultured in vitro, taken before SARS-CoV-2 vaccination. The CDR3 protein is CASSFSIRLELSTDTQYF. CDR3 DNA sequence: TGTGCCAGCAGTTTCTCAATAAGACTAGAACTTAGCACAGATACGCAGTATTTT.